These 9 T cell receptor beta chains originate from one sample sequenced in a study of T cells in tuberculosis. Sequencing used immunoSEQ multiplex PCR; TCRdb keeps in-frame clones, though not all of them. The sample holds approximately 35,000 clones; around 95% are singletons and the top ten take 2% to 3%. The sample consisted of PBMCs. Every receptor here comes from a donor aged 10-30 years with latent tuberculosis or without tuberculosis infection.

The CDR3 reads CASTQTSGHEQYF. CDR3 in DNA: TGTGCCAGCACCCAGACTAGCGGCCACGAGCAGTACTTC. The chain uses TRBV6-6 and TRBJ2-7, with 9 bases identical to TRBD2. CDR3 length: 13 residues. The germline V gene has CDR1 MNHNY and CDR2 SVGAGI (reference sequence). Germline trimming cut 7 bases from V and 5 bases from J; bases unmatched to any gene: 6.

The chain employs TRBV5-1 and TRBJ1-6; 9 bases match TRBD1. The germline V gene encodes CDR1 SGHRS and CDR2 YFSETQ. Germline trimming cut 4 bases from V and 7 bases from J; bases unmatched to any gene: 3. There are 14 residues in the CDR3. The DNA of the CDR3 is TGCGCCAGCAGCGTACAGGGGGCAAATTCACCCCTCCACTTT. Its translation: CASSVQGANSPLHF.

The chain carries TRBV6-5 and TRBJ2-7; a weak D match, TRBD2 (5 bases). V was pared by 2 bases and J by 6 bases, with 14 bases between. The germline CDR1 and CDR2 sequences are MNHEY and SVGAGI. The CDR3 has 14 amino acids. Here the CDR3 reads CASSYPRAGGEQYF. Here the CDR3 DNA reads TGTGCCAGCAGTTACCCCCGTGCGGGCGGCGAGCAGTACTTC.

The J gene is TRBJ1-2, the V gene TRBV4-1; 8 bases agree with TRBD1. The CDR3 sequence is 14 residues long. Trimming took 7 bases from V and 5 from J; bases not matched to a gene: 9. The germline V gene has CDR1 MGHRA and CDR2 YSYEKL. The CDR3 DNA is TGCGCCAGCACTTTAGACAGGGGTCCTTATGGCTACACCTTC. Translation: CASTLDRGPYGYTF.

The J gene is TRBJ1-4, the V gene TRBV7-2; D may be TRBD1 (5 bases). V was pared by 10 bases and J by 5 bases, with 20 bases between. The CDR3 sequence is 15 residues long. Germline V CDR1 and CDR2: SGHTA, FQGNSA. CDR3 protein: CATGGGDAKNEKLFF. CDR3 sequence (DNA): TGTGCCACCGGGGGAGGAGACGCAAAGAATGAAAAACTGTTTTTT.

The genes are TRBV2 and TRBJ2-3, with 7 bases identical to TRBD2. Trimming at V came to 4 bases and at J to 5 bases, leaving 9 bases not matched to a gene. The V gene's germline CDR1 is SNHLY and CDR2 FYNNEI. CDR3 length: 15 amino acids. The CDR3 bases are TGTGCCAGCAGTGGTTGGACGGGGGGAGGAGATACGCAGTATTTT. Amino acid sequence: CASSGWTGGGDTQYF. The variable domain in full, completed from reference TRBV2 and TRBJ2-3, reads EPEVTQTPSHQVTQMGQEVILRCVPISNHLYFYWYRQILGQKVEFLVSFYNNEISEKSEIFDDQFSVERPDGSNFTLKIRSTKLEDSAMYFCASSGWTGGGDTQYFGPGTRLTVL.

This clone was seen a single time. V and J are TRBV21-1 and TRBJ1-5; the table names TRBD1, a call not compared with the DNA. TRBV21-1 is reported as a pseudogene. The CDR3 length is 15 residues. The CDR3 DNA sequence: TGTGCCAGCAGCCGACTGACAGATAGCAATCAGCCCCAGCATTTT. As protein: CASSRLTDSNQPQHF.

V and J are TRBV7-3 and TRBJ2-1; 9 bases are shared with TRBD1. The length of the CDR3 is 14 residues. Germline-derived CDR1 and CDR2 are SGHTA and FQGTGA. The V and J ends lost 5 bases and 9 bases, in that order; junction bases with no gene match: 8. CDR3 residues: CASSAQQGATEQFF. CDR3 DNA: TGTGCCAGCAGCGCCCAACAGGGGGCGACTGAGCAGTTCTTC.

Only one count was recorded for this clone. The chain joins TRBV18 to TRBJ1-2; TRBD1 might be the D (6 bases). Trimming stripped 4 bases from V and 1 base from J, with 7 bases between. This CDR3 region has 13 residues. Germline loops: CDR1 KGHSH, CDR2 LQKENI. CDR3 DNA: TGTGCCAGCTCACGGACAGATAACTATGGCTACACCTTC. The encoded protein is CASSRTDNYGYTF. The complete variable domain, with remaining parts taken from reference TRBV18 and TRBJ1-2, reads NAGVMQNPRHLVRRRGQEARLRCSPMKGHSHVYWYRQLPEEGLKFMVYLQKENIIDESGMPKERFSAEFPKEGPSILRIQQVVRGDSAAYFCASSRTDNYGYTFGSGTRLTVV.